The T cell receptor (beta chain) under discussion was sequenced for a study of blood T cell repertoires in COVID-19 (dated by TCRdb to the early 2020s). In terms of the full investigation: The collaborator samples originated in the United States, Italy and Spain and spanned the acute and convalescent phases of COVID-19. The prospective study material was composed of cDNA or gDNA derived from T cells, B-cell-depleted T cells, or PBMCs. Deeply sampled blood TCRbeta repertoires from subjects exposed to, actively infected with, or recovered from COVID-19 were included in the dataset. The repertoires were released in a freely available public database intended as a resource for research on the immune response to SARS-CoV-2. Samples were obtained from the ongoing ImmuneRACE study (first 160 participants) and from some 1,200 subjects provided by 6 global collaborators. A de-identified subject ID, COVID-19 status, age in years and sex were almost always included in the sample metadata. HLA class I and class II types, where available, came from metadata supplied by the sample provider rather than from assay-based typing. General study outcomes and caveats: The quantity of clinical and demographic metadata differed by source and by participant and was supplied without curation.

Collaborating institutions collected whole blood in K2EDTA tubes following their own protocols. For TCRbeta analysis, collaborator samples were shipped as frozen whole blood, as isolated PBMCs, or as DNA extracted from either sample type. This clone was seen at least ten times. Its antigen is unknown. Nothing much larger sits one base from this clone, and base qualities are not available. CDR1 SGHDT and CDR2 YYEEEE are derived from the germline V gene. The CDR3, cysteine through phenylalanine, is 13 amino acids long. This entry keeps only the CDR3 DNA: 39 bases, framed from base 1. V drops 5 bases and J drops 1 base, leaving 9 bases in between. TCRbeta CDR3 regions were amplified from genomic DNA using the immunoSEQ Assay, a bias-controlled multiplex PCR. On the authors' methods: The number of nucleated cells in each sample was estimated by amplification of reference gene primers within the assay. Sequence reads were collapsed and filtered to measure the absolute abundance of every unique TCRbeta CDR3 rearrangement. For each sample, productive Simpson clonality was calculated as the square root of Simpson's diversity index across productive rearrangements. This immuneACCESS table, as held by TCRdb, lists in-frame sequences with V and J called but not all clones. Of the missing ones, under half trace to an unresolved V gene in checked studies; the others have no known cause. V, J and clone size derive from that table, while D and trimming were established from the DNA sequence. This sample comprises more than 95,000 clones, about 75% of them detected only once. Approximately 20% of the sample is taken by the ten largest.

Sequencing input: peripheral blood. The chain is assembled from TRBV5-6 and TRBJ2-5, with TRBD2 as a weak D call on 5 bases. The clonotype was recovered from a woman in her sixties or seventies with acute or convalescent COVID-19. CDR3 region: CASSLGSQETQYF. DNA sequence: TGTGCCAGCAGTCTTGGGAGCCAAGAGACCCAGTACTTC.